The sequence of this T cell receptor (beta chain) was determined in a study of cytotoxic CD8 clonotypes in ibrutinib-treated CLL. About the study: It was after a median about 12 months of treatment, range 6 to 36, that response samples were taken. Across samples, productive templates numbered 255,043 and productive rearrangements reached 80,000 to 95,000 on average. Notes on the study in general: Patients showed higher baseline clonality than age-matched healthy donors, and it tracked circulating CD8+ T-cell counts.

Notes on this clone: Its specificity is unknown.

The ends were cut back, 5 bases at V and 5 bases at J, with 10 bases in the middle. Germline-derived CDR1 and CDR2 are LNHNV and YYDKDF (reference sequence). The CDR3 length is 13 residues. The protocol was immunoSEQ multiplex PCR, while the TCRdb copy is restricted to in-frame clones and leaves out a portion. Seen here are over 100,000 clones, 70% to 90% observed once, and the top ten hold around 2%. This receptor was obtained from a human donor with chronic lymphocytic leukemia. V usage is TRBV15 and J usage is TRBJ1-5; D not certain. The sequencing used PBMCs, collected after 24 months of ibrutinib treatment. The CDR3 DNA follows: TGTGCCACCAGCCTGCGGGGAGATCAGCCCCAGCATTTT. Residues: CATSLRGDQPQHF. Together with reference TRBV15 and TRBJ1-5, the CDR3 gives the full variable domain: DAMVIQNPRYQVTQFGKPVTLSCSQTLNHNVMYWYQQKSSQAPKLLFHYYDKDFNNEADTPDNFQSRRPNTSFCFLDIRSPGLGDTAMYLCATSLRGDQPQHFGDGTRLSIL.